This T cell receptor (beta chain) emerged from a study of blood T cell repertoires in COVID-19. Study-level background: Samples came from the United States, Italy and Spain, spanning acute and convalescent COVID-19.

The age range of participants was about 18 to 100 years, with residence in some 25 US areas. Participants' reported clinical history set cohort assignment. The germline V and J ends were trimmed by 5 bases and 8 bases, with 18 bases remaining between them. Per germline, CDR1 SGHTA and CDR2 FQGNSA. The CDR3 extends over 14 amino acids. The data were produced by immunoSEQ multiplex PCR, yet TCRdb's version contains in-frame clones alone and is incomplete. There are approximately 250,000 clones in the sample; roughly 88% occur only once, and approximately 1% lies in the top ten. The receptor comes from a young woman who had recovered from COVID-19. V usage is TRBV7-2 and J usage is TRBJ1-1; no definite D call. The sequenced material came from PBMCs or T cells enriched from blood (not recorded which). The CDR3 nucleotides read TGTGCCAGCAGCCCTTCACCCTTAGGGAGGGAAGCTTTCTTT. It encodes CASSPSPLGREAFF.